The 12 T cell receptor beta chains below were found in one sample sequenced in a study of CD8 T cells in Susac syndrome. A quantity of about 0.45 to 1 ug RNA underwent reverse transcription using random hexamers. TCRdb re-derived calls from the immunoSEQ multiplex PCR reads in MiXCR, one entry per CDR3 protein. The data show over 150,000 distinct CDR3 sequences, about 93% seen once. Sequenced material: CD4+ T cells from PBMCs. The receptors were sampled from a human donor with Susac syndrome.

CDR3 nucleotide sequence: TGCAGTGCTAGAGAGGACAGGAATCAGCCCCAGCATTTT. It translates to CSAREDRNQPQHF. The genes are TRBV20-1 and TRBJ1-5; 7 bases agree with TRBD1. The CDR3 is made up of 13 amino acids. Germline V lookup: CDR1 DFQATT, CDR2 SNEGSKA (reference sequence). Trimming removed 0 bases from V and 4 bases from J; junction bases left unmatched: 0.

The chain has TRBV20-1 and TRBJ2-5, with D perhaps matching TRBD1 (6 bases). The V end was cut by 0 bases, the J end by 2 bases, with 7 bases between. Per the germline V gene, CDR1 is DFQATT and CDR2 is SNEGSKA (reference sequence). The CDR3 extends over 13 amino acids. The CDR3 here is CSAREGQQETQYF. The CDR3 nucleotides read TGCAGTGCTAGAGAAGGACAGCAAGAGACCCAGTACTTC.

The J gene is TRBJ2-1, the V gene TRBV7-2, with D tentatively TRBD2 (5 bases). The CDR3 is 14 amino acids. Germline assignment: CDR1 SGHTA and CDR2 FQGNSA. Trimming stripped 1 base from V and 15 bases from J, with 19 bases between. CDR3 nucleotides: TGTGCCAGCAGCTTAGGAATGGTTCGAGGGAGCCCGTTCTTC. This encodes CASSLGMVRGSPFF.

The chain uses TRBV30 and TRBJ2-1, with D possibly matching TRBD2 (6 bases). Between the trimmed V and J ends, which lost 1 base and 10 bases, there was a span of 8 bases. This CDR3 is built from 11 residues. Per the germline V gene, CDR1 is GTSNPN and CDR2 is SVGIG (reference sequence). The CDR3 loop reads CAWSGGEEQFF. Written as DNA, the CDR3 is TGTGCCTGGAGTGGGGGGGAAGAGCAGTTCTTC.

The rearrangement uses TRBV7-9 and TRBJ1-2; a weak D match, TRBD1 (6 bases). CDR1 is SEHNR and CDR2 is FQNEAQ in the germline V gene (reference sequence). The V gene lost 4 bases and the J gene lost 10 bases, with 19 bases spanning the gap. This CDR3 region has 14 residues. CDR3 sequence (DNA): TGTGCCAGCAGCTCCCCTGGCCGACAGGAAATCTACACCTTC. This translates into CASSSPGRQEIYTF.

This sequence joins TRBV19 and TRBJ1-2; D is unclear. The V end lost 5 bases, the J end lost 7 bases, and 23 bases lay between the germline ends. The germline gives CDR1 LNHDA, CDR2 SQIVND (reference sequence). CDR3 size: 16 residues. The CDR3 DNA follows: TGTGCCAGTAGTGAGTCAGGTCGTCGACGGAAGGCTGGCTACACCTTC. This gives the protein CASSESGRRRKAGYTF.

The chain carries TRBV7-8 and TRBJ2-1; maybe TRBD1 (6 bases). Trimming took off 3 bases at V and 3 bases at J, with 9 bases between the two ends. Germline CDR1 is SGHVS and CDR2 is FQNEAQ. The CDR3 is made up of 14 amino acids. CDR3 sequence: CASSFRTDYNEQFF. The CDR3, as DNA: TGTGCCAGCAGCTTCCGGACAGACTACAATGAGCAGTTCTTC. The complete variable domain, with remaining parts taken from reference TRBV7-8 and TRBJ2-1, reads GAGVSQSPRYKVAKRGQDVALRCDPISGHVSLFWYQQALGQGPEFLTYFQNEAQLDKSGLPSDRFFAERPEGSVSTLKIQRTQQEDSAVYLCASSFRTDYNEQFFGPGTRLTVL.

The chain combines TRBV24-1 with TRBJ1-2; no firm D call. Trimming left V 3 bases short and J 8 bases short, with 6 bases between. Per the germline V gene, CDR1 is KGHDR and CDR2 is SFDVKD. The CDR3 runs to 11 residues. CDR3 bases: TGTGCCACCAGTGATCTAGGGGGCTACACCTTC. This sequence encodes CATSDLGGYTF.

CDR3 nucleotide sequence: TGCGCCAGCAGTCCACTTCTAGGAGGAGAGACCCAGTACTTC. Translation gives CASSPLLGGETQYF. The chain employs TRBV5-1 and TRBJ2-5; tentatively, D is TRBD2 (5 bases). Germline assignment: CDR1 SGHRS and CDR2 YFSETQ. The CDR3 totals 14 residues. V was trimmed by 5 bases and J by 4 bases, leaving 15 bases between them.

The rearrangement joins TRBV30 to TRBJ1-1; 7 positions agree with TRBD1. There are 13 residues in the CDR3. V shed 4 bases and J 4 bases; nucleotides not matched to a gene: 6. Germline CDR1 is GTSNPN and CDR2 is SVGIG (reference sequence). This CDR3 is CAWNRGIFTEAFF. CDR3 nucleotide sequence: TGTGCCTGGAACAGGGGAATATTCACTGAAGCTTTCTTT. Full variable domain (rest looked up from reference TRBV30 and TRBJ1-1): SQTIHQWPATLVQPVGSPLSLECTVEGTSNPNLYWYRQAAGRGLQLLFYSVGIGQISSEVPQNLSASRPQDRQFILSSKKLLLSDSGFYLCAWNRGIFTEAFFGQGTRLTVV.

This chain joins TRBV20-1 and TRBJ2-7, with TRBD2 matching over 8 bases. V trimming: 6 bases; J trimming: 3 bases; junction bases outside the gene matches: 1. This CDR3 contains 11 residues. The germline V gene has CDR1 DFQATT and CDR2 SNEGSKA (reference sequence). The CDR3 DNA reads TGCAGTGCCCGGGAGGGCTACGAGCAGTACTTC. This encodes CSAREGYEQYF.

DNA of the CDR3: TGTGCCTGGAGTGGGTCCGGATCAGTCTATGGCTACACCTTC. Residues: CAWSGSGSVYGYTF. This chain connects TRBV30 to TRBJ1-2; no clear D gene. V was pared by 1 base and J by 4 bases, with 13 bases between. The CDR3 sequence is 14 residues long. The germline V gene has CDR1 GTSNPN and CDR2 SVGIG (reference sequence).